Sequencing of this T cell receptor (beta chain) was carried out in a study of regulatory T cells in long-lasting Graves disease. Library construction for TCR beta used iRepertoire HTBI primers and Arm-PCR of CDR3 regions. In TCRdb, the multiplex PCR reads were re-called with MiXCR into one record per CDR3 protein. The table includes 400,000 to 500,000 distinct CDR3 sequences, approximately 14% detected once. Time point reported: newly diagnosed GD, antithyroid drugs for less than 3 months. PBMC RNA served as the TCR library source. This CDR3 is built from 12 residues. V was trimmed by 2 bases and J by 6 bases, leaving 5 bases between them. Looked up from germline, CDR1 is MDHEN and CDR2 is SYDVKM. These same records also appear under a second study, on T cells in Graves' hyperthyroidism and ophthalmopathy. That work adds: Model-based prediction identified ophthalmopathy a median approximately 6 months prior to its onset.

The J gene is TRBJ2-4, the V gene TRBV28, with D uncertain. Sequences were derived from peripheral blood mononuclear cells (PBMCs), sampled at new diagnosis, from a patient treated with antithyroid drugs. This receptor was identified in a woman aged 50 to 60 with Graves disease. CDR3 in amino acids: CASSLRLNIQYF. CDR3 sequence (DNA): TGTGCCAGCAGTTTAAGGTTAAACATTCAGTACTTC.